This T cell receptor beta chain was sequenced for a study of T cell responses to AZD1222 COVID-19 vaccine. This clone was counted a single time. CDR1 is SNHLY, CDR2 FYNNEI, per germline. Trimming removed 2 bases from V and 3 bases from J; junction bases left unmatched: 3. The CDR3 contains 14 residues. Profiled with immunoSEQ multiplex PCR; TCRdb holds only in-frame clones, not every one. Here the sample spans some 180,000 clones, 90% being singletons. Material: peripheral blood, obtained on day 0 of AZD1222 vaccination. This chain joins TRBV2 and TRBJ2-7; TRBD1 matches 8 bases. The clonotype comes from an adult in good health. The CDR3 bases are TGTGCCAGCAGTGAACGGACAGGGATCTACGAGCAGTACTTC. Translating it yields CASSERTGIYEQYF.